What follows are 22 T cell receptor beta chains derived from one specimen sequenced in a study of blood T cell repertoires in COVID-19. Here immunoSEQ multiplex PCR was the method, and the copy in TCRdb shows in-frame clones only, minus some. The sample carries approximately 45,000 clones, 80% to 90% recorded once. What was sequenced was peripheral blood. All receptors come from an elderly woman with acute or convalescent COVID-19.

The chain couples TRBV9 to TRBJ1-2; D possibly corresponds to TRBD1 (6 bases). Per the germline V gene, CDR1 is SGDLS and CDR2 is YYNGEE. This CDR3 region has 14 residues. V lost 0 bases and J 3 bases, leaving 9 bases between the germline ends. The CDR3 is CASSVGGGDYGYTF. DNA of the CDR3: TGTGCCAGCAGCGTAGGGGGGGGCGACTATGGCTACACCTTC.

The genes are TRBV6-5 and TRBJ1-1, with D hard to call. The V end was cut by 8 bases, the J end by 0 bases, with 10 bases between. The CDR3 runs 13 residues. CDR1 MNHEY and CDR2 SVGAGI come from the germline V gene. CDR3 bases: TGTGCCAGCCGCGCCCGGGTGAACACTGAAGCTTTCTTT. Its protein product is CASRARVNTEAFF.

The chain combines TRBV7-8 with TRBJ1-2; 7 bases agree with TRBD1. J lost 6 bases, V lost 5 bases, and 9 bases had no gene match. The CDR3 consists of 14 residues. The V gene's germline CDR1 is SGHVS and CDR2 FQNEAQ. The CDR3 coding sequence is TGTGCCAGCAGCGTACTACAGGGGTTTGATGGCTACACCTTC. As protein: CASSVLQGFDGYTF.

V gene TRBV30 combines with J gene TRBJ1-6; 8 bases align to TRBD1. CDR1 and CDR2 from the germline V gene are GTSNPN and SVGIG (reference sequence). Germline trimming cut 5 bases from V and 10 bases from J; bases unmatched to any gene: 13. The CDR3 is made up of 15 amino acids. This chain's CDR3 is CAWETTGGKASPLHF. In DNA, the CDR3 is TGTGCCTGGGAGACTACAGGGGGAAAGGCCTCACCCCTCCACTTT.

The J gene is TRBJ2-1, the V gene TRBV2; D gene ambiguous. CDR1 and CDR2 from the germline V gene are SNHLY and FYNNEI. This CDR3 is 14 amino acids long. V dropped 6 bases and J dropped 0 bases, with 9 bases sitting between them. The CDR3 coding sequence is TGTGCCAGCAGAACACAGAGCTCCTACAATGAGCAGTTCTTC. Its protein product is CASRTQSSYNEQFF.

The chain joins TRBV19 to TRBJ1-2; TRBD1 agrees at 8 bases. J lost 1 base, V lost 5 bases, and 6 bases had no gene match. CDR1 and CDR2 (germline): LNHDA, SQIVND (reference sequence). There are 15 residues in the CDR3. CDR3 DNA sequence: TGTGCCAGTAGTGCTGGACAGGGTAATAACTATGGCTACACCTTC. It encodes CASSAGQGNNYGYTF.

This clone was counted a few times. J is TRBJ2-7 and V is TRBV6-5; possibly TRBD2 for D (5 bases). Germline V gene lookup returns CDR1 MNHEY and CDR2 SVGAGI. V shed 6 bases and J shed 0 bases, with 12 bases lying between them. This CDR3 has 14 amino acids. The CDR3 region is CASRWTASSYEQYF. The DNA for the CDR3 is TGTGCCAGCAGGTGGACTGCTAGCTCCTACGAGCAGTACTTC.

For the CDR3, the DNA is TGCGCCAGCAGCCTTTCCGGACAAGCCAATCAGCCCCAGCATTTT. This encodes CASSLSGQANQPQHF. The chain recombines TRBV4-1 with TRBJ1-5, with D possibly matching TRBD1 (5 bases). The CDR3 totals 15 residues. V gave up 4 bases and J gave up 3 bases, with 13 bases separating them. Germline CDR1 MGHRA, CDR2 YSYEKL.

This chain joins TRBV15 and TRBJ1-2; 10 nucleotides match TRBD1. Trimming cost V 0 bases and J 2 bases; bases outside gene matches: 3. The germline V gene has CDR1 LNHNV and CDR2 YYDKDF (reference sequence). The CDR3 totals 16 residues. CDR3 sequence reads: CATSREGQGLNYGYTF. DNA for the CDR3: TGTGCCACCAGCAGAGAGGGACAGGGGTTGAACTATGGCTACACCTTC.

V is TRBV5-5 and J is TRBJ1-6; D is possibly TRBD1 (5 bases). Germline V CDR1 and CDR2: SGHKS, YYEKEE (reference sequence). This CDR3 has 14 residues. V lost 5 bases and J 6 bases, leaving 12 bases between the germline ends. The CDR3 spells CASSPQGGNSPLHF. Here the CDR3 DNA reads TGTGCCAGCAGTCCCCAGGGAGGTAATTCACCCCTCCACTTT. The variable domain in full, with the rest retrieved from reference TRBV5-5 and TRBJ1-6, is DAGVTQSPTHLIKTRGQQVTLRCSPISGHKSVSWYQQVLGQGPQFIFQYYEKEERGRGNFPDRFSARQFPNYSSELNVNALLLGDSALYLCASSPQGGNSPLHFGNGTRLTVT.

This clone has only one observation. The CDR3 nucleotides read TGTGCCTGGAGCTTGAGCTCAACTAATGAAAAACTGTTTTTT. Its protein is CAWSLSSTNEKLFF. J is TRBJ1-4 and V is TRBV30; the D is unclear. V lost 3 bases to trimming and J lost 0 bases, with 8 bases between them. CDR3 length equals 14 residues. Per germline, CDR1 GTSNPN and CDR2 SVGIG (reference sequence).

This chain joins TRBV3-1 (or the pseudogene TRBV3-2) and TRBJ1-1; D is possibly TRBD1 (5 bases). V was shortened by 4 bases and J by 0 bases, with 12 bases between the two germline ends. Germline V gene data show CDR1 as LGHDT and CDR2 as YNNKEL (reference sequence). CDR3 length: 15 residues. CDR3 region: CASSPLGGMNTEAFF. CDR3 in DNA: TGTGCCAGCAGCCCCCTCGGGGGGATGAACACTGAAGCTTTCTTT.

V usage is TRBV5-4 and J usage is TRBJ1-2; 11 nucleotides agree with TRBD1. V gave up 5 bases and J gave up 5 bases; unmatched junction bases: 5. Germline V CDR1 and CDR2: SGHNT, YYREEE (reference sequence). CDR3 size: 14 residues. The DNA of the CDR3 is TGTGCCAGCAGACCTGGACAGGGGGCGTATGGCTACACCTTC. Protein sequence: CASRPGQGAYGYTF.

This sequence joins TRBV7-2 and TRBJ1-4; 7 nucleotides agree with TRBD1. CDR3 length equals 14 residues. The junction had 8 bases not matched to a gene; V was cut back by 5 bases and J by 8 bases. CDR1 is SGHTA, CDR2 FQGNSA, per germline. CDR3 nucleotide sequence: TGTGCCAGCAGCCCCGGACAGGTTGGAGAAAAACTGTTTTTT. It specifies CASSPGQVGEKLFF.

CDR3 sequence: CASGGTSGGPGEQYF. The CDR3 nucleotides read TGCGCCAGCGGGGGGACTAGCGGGGGACCAGGCGAGCAGTACTTC. V gene TRBV23-1 combines with J gene TRBJ2-7; 14 bases agree with TRBD2. TRBV23-1 is filed as an ORF, its function uncertain. With V trimmed by 8 bases and J by 6 bases, 9 bases remained unmatched. The CDR3 spans 15 residues.

This chain joins TRBV4-2 and TRBJ2-2; D gene ambiguous. The V and J ends lost 4 bases and 1 base respectively, with 10 bases between them. Germline V gene data show CDR1 as LGHNA and CDR2 as YNFKEQ. The CDR3 is 15 amino acids. CDR3 nucleotide sequence: TGTGCCAGCAGCCCCCTGGGCCTGAACACCGGGGAGCTGTTTTTT. Its translation is CASSPLGLNTGELFF.

This rearrangement joins TRBV7-2 to TRBJ2-7; a weak D match, TRBD1 (5 bases). The CDR3 sequence is 13 residues long. Per the germline V gene, CDR1 is SGHTA and CDR2 is FQGNSA. V dropped 0 bases and J dropped 5 bases, with 8 bases sitting between them. The CDR3 here is CASSLAQGNEQYF. In DNA form, the CDR3 reads TGTGCCAGCAGCTTAGCGCAGGGTAACGAGCAGTACTTC.

The gene calls are TRBV3-1 (or the pseudogene TRBV3-2) and TRBJ1-4; 9 bases match TRBD1. Germline CDR1 and CDR2: LGHDT and YNNKEL (reference sequence). The CDR3 has 14 amino acids. After removal of 7 bases from V and 8 bases from J, the junction contained 8 bases not matched to a gene. CDR3 nucleotides: TGTGCCAGCACCCTAGGGACAGGGAACGAAAAACTGTTTTTT. It translates to CASTLGTGNEKLFF.

This chain's CDR3 is CAWSVGAGYIYEQYF. CDR3 nucleotide sequence: TGTGCCTGGAGTGTAGGGGCGGGATATATTTACGAGCAGTACTTC. This chain uses TRBV30 with TRBJ2-7, with D perhaps matching TRBD2 (6 bases). From germline, CDR1 is GTSNPN and CDR2 SVGIG (reference sequence). V lost 0 bases and J 4 bases, leaving 16 bases between the germline ends. The CDR3 has 15 amino acids. The whole variable domain, filled in from reference TRBV30 and TRBJ2-7, reads SQTIHQWPATLVQPVGSPLSLECTVEGTSNPNLYWYRQAAGRGLQLLFYSVGIGQISSEVPQNLSASRPQDRQFILSSKKLLLSDSGFYLCAWSVGAGYIYEQYFGPGTRLTVT.

The rearrangement joins TRBV14 to TRBJ1-2, with a tentative D call TRBD1 (5 bases). The CDR3 extends over 12 amino acids. The V gene lost 1 base and the J gene lost 5 bases, with 5 bases spanning the gap. CDR1 SGHDN and CDR2 FVKESK come from the germline V gene. This CDR3 reads CASSQAGYGYTF. The CDR3, as DNA: TGTGCCAGCAGCCAAGCAGGGTATGGCTACACCTTC.

The chain couples TRBV28 to TRBJ2-7, with 13 positions matching TRBD2. The trim removed 6 bases at V and 3 bases at J, leaving 2 bases unmatched. The CDR3 runs to 14 residues. Germline CDR1 MDHEN, CDR2 SYDVKM. The CDR3 protein is CASRGTSGDYEQYF. The CDR3 nucleotides read TGTGCCAGCAGGGGGACTAGCGGGGACTACGAGCAGTACTTC.

This clone was counted once. The chain carries TRBV12-5 and TRBJ2-3; TRBD1 is a possible D gene (6 bases). With 1 base removed from V and 2 bases from J, the gap between germline ends came to 13 bases. CDR3 length equals 16 residues. Per the germline V gene, CDR1 is LGHNT and CDR2 is FRNRAP. This CDR3 is CASGLALNRDTDTQYF. For the CDR3, the DNA is TGTGCTAGTGGTTTGGCCCTCAACAGGGACACAGATACGCAGTATTTT. The complete variable domain, with remaining parts taken from reference TRBV12-5 and TRBJ2-3, reads DARVTQTPRHKVTEMGQEVTMRCQPILGHNTVFWYRQTMMQGLELLAYFRNRAPLDDSGMPKDRFSAEMPDATLATLKIQPSEPRDSAVYFCASGLALNRDTDTQYFGPGTRLTVL.